This T cell receptor beta chain was captured in a study of blood T cell repertoires in COVID-19. For the study at large: Acute and convalescent COVID-19 samples came from the United States, Italy and Spain. PBMCs, B-cell-depleted T cells, or T cells provided the cDNA or gDNA that made up the material.

As originally analysed: Reference gene primer amplification in the assay estimated nucleated cell counts. Measured with immunoSEQ multiplex PCR; TCRdb has only the in-frame clones, and not every one. The V and J calls and clone size are taken from that table; D and trimming were inferred from the DNA. The top ten hold more than 5% of the sample, which has 80,000 or so clones, about 80% seen once. Germline V gene lookup returns CDR1 LGHDT and CDR2 YNNKEL (reference sequence). CDR3 length: 14 amino acids. The V segment lost 1 base and the J segment 6 bases; nucleotides outside the gene matches: 5. The sequence derives from a man between 50 and 59 years old with active or convalescent COVID-19. Specimen: peripheral blood. The genes are TRBV3-1 (or the pseudogene TRBV3-2) and TRBJ2-7, with 8 positions matching TRBD2. CDR3 residues: CASSQGTSRREQYF. The DNA for the CDR3 is TGTGCCAGCAGCCAAGGGACTAGCCGTCGCGAGCAGTACTTC.